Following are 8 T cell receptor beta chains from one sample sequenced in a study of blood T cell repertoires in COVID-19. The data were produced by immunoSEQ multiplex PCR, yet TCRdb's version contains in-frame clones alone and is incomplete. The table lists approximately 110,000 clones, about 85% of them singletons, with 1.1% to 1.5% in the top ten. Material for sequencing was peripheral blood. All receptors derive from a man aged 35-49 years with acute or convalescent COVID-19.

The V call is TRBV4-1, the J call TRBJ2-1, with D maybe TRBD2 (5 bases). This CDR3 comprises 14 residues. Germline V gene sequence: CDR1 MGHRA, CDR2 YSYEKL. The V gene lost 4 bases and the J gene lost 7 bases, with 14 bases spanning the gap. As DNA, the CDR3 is TGCGCCAGCAGCCTTGTGGGAGAGGTGAATGAGCAGTTCTTC. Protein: CASSLVGEVNEQFF.

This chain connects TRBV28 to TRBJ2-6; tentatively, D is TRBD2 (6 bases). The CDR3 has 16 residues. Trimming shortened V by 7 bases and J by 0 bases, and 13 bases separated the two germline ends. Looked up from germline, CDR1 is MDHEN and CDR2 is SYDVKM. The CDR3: CASIGGIGSGANVLTF. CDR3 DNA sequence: TGTGCCAGCATTGGGGGGATAGGCTCTGGGGCCAACGTCCTGACTTTC.

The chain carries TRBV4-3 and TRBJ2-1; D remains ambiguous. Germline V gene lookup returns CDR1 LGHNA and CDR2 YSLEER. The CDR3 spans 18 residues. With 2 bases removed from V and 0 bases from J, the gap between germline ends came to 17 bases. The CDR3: CASSQFVSTPSSYNEQFF. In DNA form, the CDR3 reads TGCGCCAGCAGCCAATTTGTGTCCACGCCGAGCTCCTACAATGAGCAGTTCTTC.

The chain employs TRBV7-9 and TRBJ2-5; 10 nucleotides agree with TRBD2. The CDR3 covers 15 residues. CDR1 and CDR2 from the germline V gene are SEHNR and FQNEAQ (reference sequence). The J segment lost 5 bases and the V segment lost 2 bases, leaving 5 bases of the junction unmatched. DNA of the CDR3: TGTGCCAGCAGCTTATCCAGCGGGGGGGCGGAGACCCAGTACTTC. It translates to CASSLSSGGAETQYF.

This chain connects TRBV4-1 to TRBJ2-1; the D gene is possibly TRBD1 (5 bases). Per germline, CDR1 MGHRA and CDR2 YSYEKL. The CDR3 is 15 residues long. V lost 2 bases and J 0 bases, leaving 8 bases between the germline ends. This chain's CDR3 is CASSQRQFSYNEQFF. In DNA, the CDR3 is TGCGCCAGCAGCCAACGACAGTTCTCCTACAATGAGCAGTTCTTC.

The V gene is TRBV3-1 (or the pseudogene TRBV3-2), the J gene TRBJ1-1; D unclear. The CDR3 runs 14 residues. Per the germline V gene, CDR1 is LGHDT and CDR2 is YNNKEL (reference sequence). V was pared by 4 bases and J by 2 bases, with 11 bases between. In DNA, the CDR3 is TGTGCCAGCAGCCCTAACCGACACAACACTGAAGCTTTCTTT. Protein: CASSPNRHNTEAFF.

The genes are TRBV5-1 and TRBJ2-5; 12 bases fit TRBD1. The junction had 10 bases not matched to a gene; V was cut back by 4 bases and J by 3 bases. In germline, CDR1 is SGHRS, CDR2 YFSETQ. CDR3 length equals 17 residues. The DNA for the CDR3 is TGCGCCAGCAGCGGGATACTCGGGACAGGGGGCGAAGAGACCCAGTACTTC. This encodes CASSGILGTGGEETQYF.

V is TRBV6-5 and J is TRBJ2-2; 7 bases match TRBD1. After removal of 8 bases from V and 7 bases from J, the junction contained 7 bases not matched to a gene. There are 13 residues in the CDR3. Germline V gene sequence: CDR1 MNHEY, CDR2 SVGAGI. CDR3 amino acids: CASRRQGSGELFF. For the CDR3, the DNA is TGTGCCAGCCGTAGACAGGGCAGCGGGGAGCTGTTTTTT.